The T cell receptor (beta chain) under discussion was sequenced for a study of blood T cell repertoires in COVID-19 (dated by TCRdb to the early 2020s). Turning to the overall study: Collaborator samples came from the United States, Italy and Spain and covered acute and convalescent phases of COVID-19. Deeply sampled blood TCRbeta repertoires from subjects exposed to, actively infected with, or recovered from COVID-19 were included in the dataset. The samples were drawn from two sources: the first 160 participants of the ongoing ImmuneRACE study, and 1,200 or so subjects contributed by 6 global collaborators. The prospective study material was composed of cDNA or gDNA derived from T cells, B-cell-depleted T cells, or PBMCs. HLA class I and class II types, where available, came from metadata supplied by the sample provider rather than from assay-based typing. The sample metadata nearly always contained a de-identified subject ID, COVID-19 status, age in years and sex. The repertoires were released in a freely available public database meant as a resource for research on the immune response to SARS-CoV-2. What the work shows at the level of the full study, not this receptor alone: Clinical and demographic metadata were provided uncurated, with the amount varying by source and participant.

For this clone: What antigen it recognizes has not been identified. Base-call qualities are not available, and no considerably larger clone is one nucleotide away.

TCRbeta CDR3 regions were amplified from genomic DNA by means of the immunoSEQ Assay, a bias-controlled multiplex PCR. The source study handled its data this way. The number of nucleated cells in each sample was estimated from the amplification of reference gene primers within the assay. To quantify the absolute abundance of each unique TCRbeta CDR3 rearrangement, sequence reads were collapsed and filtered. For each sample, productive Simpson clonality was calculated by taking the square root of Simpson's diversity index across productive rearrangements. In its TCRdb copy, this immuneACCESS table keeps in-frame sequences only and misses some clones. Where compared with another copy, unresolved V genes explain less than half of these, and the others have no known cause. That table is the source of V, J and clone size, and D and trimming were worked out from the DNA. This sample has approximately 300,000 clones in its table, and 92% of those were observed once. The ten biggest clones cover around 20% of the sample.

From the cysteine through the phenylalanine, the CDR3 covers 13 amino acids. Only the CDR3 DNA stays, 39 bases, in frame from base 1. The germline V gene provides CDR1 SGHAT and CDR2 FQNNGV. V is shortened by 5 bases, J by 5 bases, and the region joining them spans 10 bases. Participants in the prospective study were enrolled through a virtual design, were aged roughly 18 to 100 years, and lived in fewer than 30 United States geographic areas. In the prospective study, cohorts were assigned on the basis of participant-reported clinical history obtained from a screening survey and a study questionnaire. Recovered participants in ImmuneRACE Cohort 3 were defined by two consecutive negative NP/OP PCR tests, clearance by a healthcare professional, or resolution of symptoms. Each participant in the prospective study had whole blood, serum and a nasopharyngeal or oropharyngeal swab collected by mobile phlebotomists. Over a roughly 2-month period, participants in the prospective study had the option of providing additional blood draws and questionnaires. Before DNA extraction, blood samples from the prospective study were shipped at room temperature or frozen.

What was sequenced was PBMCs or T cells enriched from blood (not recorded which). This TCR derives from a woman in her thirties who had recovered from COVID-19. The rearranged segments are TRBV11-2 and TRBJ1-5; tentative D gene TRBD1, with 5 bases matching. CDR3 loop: CASSRDWYQPQHF. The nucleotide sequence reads TGTGCCAGCAGCCGGGACTGGTATCAGCCCCAGCATTTT.